A single sample is the source of the 7 T cell receptor beta chains below, sequenced in a study of blood T cell repertoires in COVID-19. Sequenced by immunoSEQ multiplex PCR; TCRdb stores in-frame clones only, minus some. Of over 60,000 clones in the sample, roughly 82% were seen once. The sequencing input was peripheral blood. The receptors originated from a woman of 80 years or more with acute or convalescent COVID-19.

The chain carries TRBV27 and TRBJ2-7; tentative D call: TRBD1 (6 bases). V dropped 6 bases and J dropped 2 bases, with 14 bases sitting between them. Germline loops: CDR1 MNHEY, CDR2 SMNVEV (reference sequence). There are 14 residues in the CDR3. CDR3 sequence (DNA): TGTGCCAGCAGCCATGCAGGGGCGGCCTACGAGCAGTACTTC. As protein: CASSHAGAAYEQYF.

The rearrangement links TRBV18 to TRBJ1-1; no clear D gene. CDR3 size: 13 residues. The V end lost 8 bases, the J end lost 4 bases, and 14 bases lay between the germline ends. Germline V lookup: CDR1 KGHSH, CDR2 LQKENI. CDR3 residues: CASGLREGTEAFF. CDR3 DNA: TGTGCCAGCGGATTGCGGGAGGGCACTGAAGCTTTCTTT.

CDR3 loop: CASSRDRGYEQYF. CDR3 coding DNA: TGTGCCAGCAGCAGAGACAGGGGTTACGAGCAGTACTTC. This chain links TRBV11-2 with TRBJ2-7; 8 nucleotides align to TRBD1. Germline CDR1 SGHAT, CDR2 FQNNGV. V shed 5 bases, J shed 4 bases, and the junction held 4 bases outside the gene matches. The CDR3 contains 13 residues.

The chain links TRBV5-8 to TRBJ2-3; 8 bases fit TRBD1. The V gene's germline CDR1 is SGHTS and CDR2 YDEGEE. The CDR3 runs to 14 residues. V shed 6 bases, J shed 2 bases, and the junction held 5 bases outside the gene matches. The CDR3 bases are TGTGCCAGCACCGGGACAGGATACACAGATACGCAGTATTTT. Residues: CASTGTGYTDTQYF. The full variable domain, rest sourced from reference TRBV5-8 and TRBJ2-3, is EAGVTQSPTHLIKTRGQQATLRCSPISGHTSVYWYQQALGLGLQFLLWYDEGEERNRGNFPPRFSGRQFPNYSSELNVNALELEDSALYLCASTGTGYTDTQYFGPGTRLTVL.

There are a few counts of this clone. Its ends do not fully match the called genes, so a read error is possible. The V gene is TRBV6-6, the J gene TRBJ2-7, with TRBD1 identical over 7 bases. There are 14 residues in the CDR3. CDR1 is MNHNY and CDR2 is SVGAGI in the germline V gene (reference sequence). The CDR3 nucleotides read TGTGCCAGCGGGGGACAGATTTTCTCCTCCGAGCAGTACTTC. It is translated as CASGGQIFSSEQYF.

The chain links TRBV6-5 to TRBJ1-5, with D possibly matching TRBD1 (6 bases). There are 15 residues in the CDR3. V lost 4 bases and J 2 bases, leaving 12 bases between the germline ends. Germline V gene sequence: CDR1 MNHEY, CDR2 SVGAGI. The CDR3 loop reads CASSSSQGGNQPQHF. DNA of the CDR3: TGTGCCAGCAGTTCTTCACAGGGAGGCAATCAGCCCCAGCATTTT.

V usage is TRBV28 and J usage is TRBJ2-7; 7 bases are shared with TRBD1. CDR3 length: 14 residues. Trimming cost V 7 bases and J 3 bases; bases outside gene matches: 9. The germline V gene encodes CDR1 MDHEN and CDR2 SYDVKM. In nucleotides, the CDR3 is TGTGCCAGCACGCGACAGGGCGGTAACTACGAGCAGTACTTC. This gives the protein CASTRQGGNYEQYF.